Presented here are 21 T cell receptor beta chains from one specimen sequenced in a study of beta chain bispecific antibodies for T cell cancers. Via MiXCR, TCRdb re-called the 5' RACE reads, giving one row per CDR3 protein. The sample includes about 20,000 distinct CDR3 sequences, over 2.5% of them seen just once. For these receptors, no antigen is known. General study results and limits: Normal T cells contributed less of the targeted TRBV signal than the leukemia cells did.

T cells were expanded from blood mononuclear cells for about three days with anti-CD3 OKT3 or CD3/CD28 beads. Input material: healthy donor T cells cultured with leukemia cells. The receptors stem from a human donor in good health. Some clones in this sample may be carry-over from other donors' samples.

This clonotype has at least ten counts. The J gene is TRBJ1-2, the V gene TRBV10-3, with D unresolved. Germline CDR1 ENHRY, CDR2 SYGVKD. The CDR3 has 13 residues. Trimming removed 6 bases at V and 4 bases at J, with 12 bases between. The chain's CDR3 is CAIRDKTGYGYTF. The CDR3 DNA is TGTGCCATCAGGGATAAGACGGGCTATGGCTACACCTTC.

This CDR3 is CASSFLTTTSTQYF. CDR3 in DNA: TGTGCCAGCAGCTTCCTTACTACAACAAGTACGCAGTATTTT. J is TRBJ2-3 and V is TRBV7-8; the D is unclear. CDR1 is SGHVS and CDR2 is FQNEAQ in the germline V gene. The V and J ends lost 3 bases and 8 bases respectively, with 15 bases between them. The CDR3 spans 14 residues. Filled out from reference TRBV7-8 and TRBJ2-3, the complete variable domain reads GAGVSQSPRYKVAKRGQDVALRCDPISGHVSLFWYQQALGQGPEFLTYFQNEAQLDKSGLPSDRFFAERPEGSVSTLKIQRTQQEDSAVYLCASSFLTTTSTQYFGPGTRLTVL.

This clonotype was seen a handful of times. The V call is TRBV11-2, the J call TRBJ1-2, with D unresolved. V lost 2 bases and J 5 bases, leaving 12 bases between the germline ends. Germline V lookup: CDR1 SGHAT, CDR2 FQNNGV. CDR3 length equals 14 residues. The CDR3 sequence is CASSLRLGSYGYTF. The CDR3 DNA reads as TGTGCCAGCAGCTTACGCCTTGGGAGTTATGGCTACACCTTC.

This clonotype was seen ten or more times. V and J are TRBV5-1 and TRBJ2-3; 8 bases fit TRBD1. V lost 4 bases, J lost 2 bases, and 6 bases stayed unmatched. There are 15 residues in the CDR3. Germline V lookup: CDR1 SGHRS, CDR2 YFSETQ. CDR3 nucleotides: TGCGCCAGCAGCCCCGGACAGGGAGACACAGATACGCAGTATTTT. Its translation: CASSPGQGDTDTQYF.

A few counts support this clonotype. One base away lies a much larger clone, so this may be a sequencing read error. This chain uses TRBV10-2 with TRBJ2-1, with D possibly matching TRBD1 (6 bases). CDR1 and CDR2 from the germline V gene are WSHSY and SAAADI. This CDR3 contains 14 residues. Trimming took off 6 bases at V and 8 bases at J, with 17 bases between the two ends. The CDR3 bases are TGCGCCAGCAGCCGGGCCCTGGACAGCGATGAGCAGTTCTTC. Translation: CASSRALDSDEQFF.

This clonotype was recorded many times. V gene TRBV6-6 combines with J gene TRBJ1-5; maybe TRBD1 (5 bases). The V and J ends lost 7 bases and 4 bases respectively, with 20 bases between them. This CDR3 comprises 16 residues. Germline-derived CDR1 and CDR2 are MNHNY and SVGAGI (reference sequence). CDR3 loop: CASNYEGTPWNQPQHF. The CDR3 region has the DNA TGTGCCAGCAATTATGAGGGGACTCCTTGGAATCAGCCCCAGCATTTT.

This clonotype was seen at least ten times. This chain uses TRBV2 with TRBJ2-7; D may correspond to TRBD1 or TRBD2 (6 bases each). The V gene's germline CDR1 is SNHLY and CDR2 FYNNEI. This CDR3 spans 14 amino acids. The germline V and J ends were trimmed by 0 bases and 7 bases, with 13 bases remaining between them. The CDR3 sequence is CASSEAGGGWEQYF. The CDR3, as DNA: TGTGCCAGCAGTGAAGCTGGAGGGGGTTGGGAGCAGTACTTC. The variable domain in full, with the rest retrieved from reference TRBV2 and TRBJ2-7, is EPEVTQTPSHQVTQMGQEVILRCVPISNHLYFYWYRQILGQKVEFLVSFYNNEISEKSEIFDDQFSVERPDGSNFTLKIRSTKLEDSAMYFCASSEAGGGWEQYFGPGTRLTVT.

This clonotype was picked up many times. V usage is TRBV12-2 and J usage is TRBJ1-2; the D call TRBD1 from the table was never checked on the DNA. TRBV12-2 is flagged as a pseudogene. The CDR3 is made up of 14 amino acids. CDR3 residues: CASRIGQHNYGYTF. Written as DNA, the CDR3 is TGTGCAAGTCGCATTGGACAGCATAACTATGGCTACACCTTC.

Only a few counts were recorded for this clonotype. This chain links TRBV19 with TRBJ2-3; D is perhaps TRBD1 (5 bases). The CDR3 runs to 15 residues. Germline assignment: CDR1 LNHDA and CDR2 SQIVND (reference sequence). Trimming removed 6 bases at V and 1 base at J, with 14 bases between. CDR3 residues: CASRPQGKGTDTQYF. The CDR3, as DNA: TGTGCCAGTAGACCTCAGGGTAAGGGCACAGATACGCAGTATTTT.

This clonotype was observed at least ten times. CDR3: CASGWSYNEQFF. In DNA form, the CDR3 reads TGTGCCAGCGGGTGGTCCTACAATGAGCAGTTCTTC. V is TRBV6-5 and J is TRBJ2-1; the D is unclear. This CDR3 comprises 12 residues. Looked up from germline, CDR1 is MNHEY and CDR2 is SVGAGI. Trimming took 8 bases from V and 1 from J, leaving 6 bases between them.

This clonotype was seen repeatedly, ten times or more. V usage is TRBV18 and J usage is TRBJ2-3; D remains ambiguous. In germline, CDR1 is KGHSH, CDR2 LQKENI. The CDR3 has 14 residues. With 2 bases removed from V and 4 bases from J, the gap between germline ends came to 10 bases. CDR3 DNA: TGTGCCAGCTCACCAGGAGTTGCAGCAGATACGCAGTATTTT. Translated: CASSPGVAADTQYF.

This clonotype was recorded many times. The J gene is TRBJ2-1, the V gene TRBV27, with D possibly matching TRBD2 (5 bases). Germline lookup yields CDR1 MNHEY and CDR2 SMNVEV (reference sequence). Trimming stripped 6 bases from V and 6 bases from J, with 15 bases between. The CDR3 runs 14 residues. In DNA form, the CDR3 reads TGTGCCAGCAGCTTAGGGAGTTTATCCAATGAGCAGTTCTTC. As protein: CASSLGSLSNEQFF.

This clonotype was counted ten times or more. The V and J genes are TRBV7-6 and TRBJ2-5; 11 bases are a match to TRBD2. The CDR3 has 15 amino acids. The germline V gene has CDR1 SGHVS and CDR2 FNYEAQ. The junction had 2 bases not matched to a gene; V was cut back by 4 bases and J by 1 base. The DNA of the CDR3 is TGTGCCAGCAGCTGGGGGACTAGCGGCCAAGAGACCCAGTACTTC. Translating gives CASSWGTSGQETQYF. The full variable domain, with the rest looked up from reference TRBV7-6 and TRBJ2-5, is GAGVSQSPRYKVTKRGQDVALRCDPISGHVSLYWYRQALGQGPEFLTYFNYEAQQDKSGLPNDRFSAERPEGSISTLTIQRTEQRDSAMYRCASSWGTSGQETQYFGPGTRLLVL.

Only a few counts were recorded for this clonotype. The chain combines TRBV5-1 with TRBJ2-1; TRBD2 aligns across 13 bases. Trimming cost V 2 bases and J 9 bases; bases outside gene matches: 5. CDR3 length equals 15 residues. Germline V gene data show CDR1 as SGHRS and CDR2 as YFSETQ. CDR3 DNA sequence: TGCGCCAGCAGCTTCGGACTAGCGGGGGACAGTGAGCAGTTCTTC. Protein: CASSFGLAGDSEQFF.

This clonotype was counted many times. V is TRBV6-6 and J is TRBJ1-2, with D possibly being TRBD1 (5 bases). The CDR3 totals 14 residues. Germline V CDR1 and CDR2: MNHNY, SVGAGI (reference sequence). Trimming took 5 bases from V and 8 from J, leaving 18 bases between them. The DNA of the CDR3 is TGTGCCAGCAGTACGACCGGGACCGCCGGCGGCTACACCTTC. Its protein product is CASSTTGTAGGYTF.

At least ten counts were recorded for this clonotype. The rearrangement links TRBV12-3 or TRBV12-4 to TRBJ1-1; possibly TRBD1 for D (5 bases). V was shortened by 6 bases and J by 9 bases, with 17 bases between the two germline ends. The CDR3 is 13 residues long. CDR3 nucleotides: TGTGCCAGCAGCCCCACCAGGGTAGATAAAGCTTTCTTT. It encodes CASSPTRVDKAFF.

This clonotype was seen ten or more times. V usage is TRBV20-1 and J usage is TRBJ2-3; TRBD1 agrees at 7 bases. Germline lookup yields CDR1 DFQATT and CDR2 SNEGSKA (reference sequence). The CDR3 totals 14 residues. With V trimmed by 3 bases and J by 7 bases, 10 bases remained unmatched. The CDR3: CSARGEGQINTQYF. CDR3 coding DNA: TGCAGTGCTAGGGGAGAGGGACAGATAAATACGCAGTATTTT.

This chain uses TRBV5-4 with TRBJ1-5, with D uncertain. The CDR3 spans 15 residues. CDR1 SGHNT and CDR2 YYREEE come from the germline V gene (reference sequence). V was trimmed by 0 bases and J by 0 bases, leaving 7 bases between them. Here the CDR3 DNA reads TGTGCCAGCAGCTTGGGGGCCCATAGCAATCAGCCCCAGCATTTT. It translates to CASSLGAHSNQPQHF.

Many counts were recorded for this clonotype. The CDR3 is CASFSTGTDTQYF. The CDR3 DNA reads TGTGCCAGCTTCAGCACCGGGACAGATACGCAGTATTTT. This chain joins TRBV13 and TRBJ2-3; D not certain. Trimming took off 8 bases at V and 3 bases at J, with 12 bases between the two ends. CDR3 length equals 13 residues. CDR1 and CDR2 from the germline V gene are PRHDT and FYEKMQ (reference sequence).

This clonotype appeared many times. This rearrangement joins TRBV5-1 to TRBJ1-1; perhaps TRBD1 as D (6 bases). V was trimmed by 4 bases and J by 0 bases, leaving 10 bases between them. Per the germline V gene, CDR1 is SGHRS and CDR2 is YFSETQ. CDR3 length: 14 amino acids. The DNA of the CDR3 is TGCGCCAGCAGCCTCGGGGGCTTGAACACTGAAGCTTTCTTT. As protein: CASSLGGLNTEAFF.

This clonotype showed up many times. The chain recombines TRBV13 with TRBJ1-1; no clear D gene. V lost 1 base and J lost 1, with 13 bases in between. CDR3 length: 16 residues. Germline loops: CDR1 PRHDT, CDR2 FYEKMQ (reference sequence). CDR3 nucleotide sequence: TGTGCCAGCAGCTTAGTTACAGAGACCTCGAACACTGAAGCTTTCTTT. It yields the protein CASSLVTETSNTEAFF.